Listed below are T cell receptor beta chains from one sample, sequenced in a study of blood T cell repertoires in COVID-19. Sequencing used immunoSEQ multiplex PCR; TCRdb keeps in-frame clones, though not all of them. The table has fewer than 85,000 clones, 88% seen once. Source material: peripheral blood. The source of these receptors is a human donor in a cohort sampled during active COVID-19. CDR3s include the opening cysteine and the closing phenylalanine or tryptophan. Each record gives: clone size, V gene, D gene, J gene, CDR3 DNA, CDR3 protein. The D gene is left open where the match is weak. Size is stated for part of the rows, as once, few or many counts, or as a class when the clone is expanded.

abundance: NA; v_gene: TRBV11-2; d_gene: TRBD1; j_gene: TRBJ2-2; CDR3nt: TGTGCCAGCAGCCGGATCAGGGGGCAGGGCACCGGGGAGCTGTTTTTT; CDR3aa: CASSRIRGQGTGELFF
abundance: NA; v_gene: TRBV4-2; d_gene: TRBD1; j_gene: TRBJ2-7; CDR3nt: TGTGCCAGCAGCCTTTCCCGAGGACAGGGGGGCTACGAGCAGTACTTC; CDR3aa: CASSLSRGQGGYEQYF
abundance: NA; v_gene: TRBV7-9; d_gene: TRBD2; j_gene: TRBJ2-7; CDR3nt: TGTGCCAGCAGCTCCCGCCTGACTAGCGGGACAGGCGAGCAGTACTTC; CDR3aa: CASSSRLTSGTGEQYF
abundance: once; v_gene: TRBV28; d_gene: NA; j_gene: TRBJ1-5; CDR3nt: TGTGCCAGCAGTTTTCAGGGCAATCAGCCCCAGCATTTT; CDR3aa: CASSFQGNQPQHF
abundance: NA; v_gene: TRBV5-4; d_gene: NA; j_gene: TRBJ2-3; CDR3nt: TGTGCCAGCAGCTTGGTCGAAGCGGTACTTACAGATACGCAGTATTTT; CDR3aa: CASSLVEAVLTDTQYF
abundance: NA; v_gene: TRBV4-1; d_gene: NA; j_gene: TRBJ2-2; CDR3nt: TGCGCCAGCAGCCAAGAAGCGACGGATTACACCGGGGAGCTGTTTTTT; CDR3aa: CASSQEATDYTGELFF
abundance: NA; v_gene: TRBV24-1; d_gene: TRBD1; j_gene: TRBJ2-1; CDR3nt: TGTGCCACCAGTGACACCGGGACAGGGGTAGCTGAGCAGTTCTTC; CDR3aa: CATSDTGTGVAEQFF
abundance: once; v_gene: TRBV7-8; d_gene: TRBD2; j_gene: TRBJ2-7; CDR3nt: TGTGCCAGCAGCTTAGTAGCGGGAGTATACTACGAGCAGTACTTC; CDR3aa: CASSLVAGVYYEQYF
abundance: NA; v_gene: TRBV7-9; d_gene: NA; j_gene: TRBJ1-3; CDR3nt: TGTGCCAGCAGCTTAGTTCGGTCTGGAAACACCATATATTTT; CDR3aa: CASSLVRSGNTIYF
abundance: NA; v_gene: TRBV28; d_gene: TRBD2; j_gene: TRBJ2-2; CDR3nt: TGTGCCAGCAGTCCCCAAGCGGGAGGGGACACCGGGGAGCTGTTTTTT; CDR3aa: CASSPQAGGDTGELFF
abundance: NA; v_gene: TRBV2; d_gene: NA; j_gene: TRBJ2-7; CDR3nt: TGTGCCAGTGCTCGGGCAGGGGATTCGTACGAGCAGTACTTC; CDR3aa: CASARAGDSYEQYF
abundance: NA; v_gene: TRBV19; d_gene: NA; j_gene: TRBJ2-7; CDR3nt: TGTGCCAGTAGTATACCTAACGAGGGCCTCTACGAGCAGTACTTC; CDR3aa: CASSIPNEGLYEQYF
abundance: NA; v_gene: TRBV7-2; d_gene: TRBD1; j_gene: TRBJ1-1; CDR3nt: TGTGCCAGCAGCCACCCGGGACAGGGGCTTGGTGAAGCTTTCTTT; CDR3aa: CASSHPGQGLGEAFF
abundance: NA; v_gene: TRBV29-1; d_gene: TRBD2; j_gene: TRBJ2-1; CDR3nt: TGCAGCGTTGAAAATCCCAGCGGGAGTCAGAATGAGCAGTTCTTC; CDR3aa: CSVENPSGSQNEQFF
abundance: NA; v_gene: TRBV19; d_gene: NA; j_gene: TRBJ2-2; CDR3nt: TGTGCCAGTAGTATGGCTAGCAACACCGGGGAGCTGTTTTTT; CDR3aa: CASSMASNTGELFF
abundance: NA; v_gene: TRBV7-2; d_gene: NA; j_gene: TRBJ1-5; CDR3nt: TGTGCCAGCAGCTTACGGGGAGAAGGGCTCAATCAGCCCCAGCATTTT; CDR3aa: CASSLRGEGLNQPQHF
abundance: NA; v_gene: TRBV6-5; d_gene: TRBD1; j_gene: TRBJ2-7; CDR3nt: TGTGCCAGCAAGGGACAGAGGAGCTCCTACGAGCAGTACTTC; CDR3aa: CASKGQRSSYEQYF
abundance: once; v_gene: TRBV18; d_gene: NA; j_gene: TRBJ1-1; CDR3nt: TGTGCCAGCTCACCACGAGATACTGAAGCTTTCTTT; CDR3aa: CASSPRDTEAFF
abundance: NA; v_gene: TRBV27; d_gene: TRBD1; j_gene: TRBJ2-5; CDR3nt: TGTGCCAGCAGTCGCTGGGGTGGGACAGGGACAGAGACCCAGTACTTC; CDR3aa: CASSRWGGTGTETQYF
abundance: NA; v_gene: TRBV5-1; d_gene: NA; j_gene: TRBJ1-3; CDR3nt: TGCGCCAGCAGCTTGGGACACAGCTCTGGAAACACCATATATTTT; CDR3aa: CASSLGHSSGNTIYF
abundance: NA; v_gene: TRBV11-3; d_gene: TRBD2; j_gene: TRBJ2-1; CDR3nt: TGTGCCAGCAGCTTAGATAGATACCCAGCGGGAGCTTCGGATGAGCAGTTCTTC; CDR3aa: CASSLDRYPAGASDEQFF
abundance: NA; v_gene: TRBV24-1; d_gene: NA; j_gene: TRBJ2-3; CDR3nt: TGTGCCACCAGTGATTTAACGGGGACTGTTGATACGCAGTATTTT; CDR3aa: CATSDLTGTVDTQYF
abundance: NA; v_gene: TRBV19; d_gene: TRBD1; j_gene: TRBJ1-5; CDR3nt: TGTGCCAGTAGGACACAGGGGCATCAGCCCCAGCATTTT; CDR3aa: CASRTQGHQPQHF
abundance: NA; v_gene: TRBV2; d_gene: NA; j_gene: TRBJ1-2; CDR3nt: TGTGCCAGCAGTGAGTTGCAGGATCAAGGCTACACCTTC; CDR3aa: CASSELQDQGYTF
abundance: NA; v_gene: TRBV11-2; d_gene: TRBD2; j_gene: TRBJ2-1; CDR3nt: TGTGCCAGCAGCTGGGGACTAGCGGGAGTGGGTGAGCAGTTCTTC; CDR3aa: CASSWGLAGVGEQFF
abundance: NA; v_gene: TRBV19; d_gene: TRBD1; j_gene: TRBJ2-7; CDR3nt: TGTGCCAGTAGTATGTGGACAGGGGACTACGAGCAGTACTTC; CDR3aa: CASSMWTGDYEQYF
abundance: NA; v_gene: TRBV12-3/TRBV12-4; d_gene: TRBD1; j_gene: TRBJ1-2; CDR3nt: TGTGCCAGCAGTCCTGGACAGGGCTATGGCTACACCTTC; CDR3aa: CASSPGQGYGYTF
abundance: NA; v_gene: TRBV28; d_gene: TRBD2; j_gene: TRBJ2-7; CDR3nt: TGTGCCAGCAGCTTAGCGGGGGGGCGCGACGAGCAGTACTTC; CDR3aa: CASSLAGGRDEQYF
abundance: NA; v_gene: TRBV27; d_gene: NA; j_gene: TRBJ2-1; CDR3nt: TGTGCCAGCAGTTCCGGGACTCAACACAATGAGCAGTTCTTC; CDR3aa: CASSSGTQHNEQFF
abundance: once; v_gene: TRBV2; d_gene: NA; j_gene: TRBJ2-2; CDR3nt: TGTGCCAGCAGTGGGTGGAGCCTAGCTACCGGGGAGCTGTTTTTT; CDR3aa: CASSGWSLATGELFF
abundance: NA; v_gene: TRBV4-1; d_gene: TRBD1; j_gene: TRBJ1-1; CDR3nt: TGCGCCAGCAGCCAAGGACAGGGGGCCATTGGCGCTTTCTTT; CDR3aa: CASSQGQGAIGAFF
abundance: NA; v_gene: TRBV10-3; d_gene: TRBD1; j_gene: TRBJ2-1; CDR3nt: TGTGCCATCAGTGAGTCGATAGGGGGCCGAAGTGGTGAGCAGTTCTTC; CDR3aa: CAISESIGGRSGEQFF
abundance: NA; v_gene: TRBV18; d_gene: NA; j_gene: TRBJ2-5; CDR3nt: TGTGCCAGCTCACCAGAGAGGAACCAAGAGACCCAGTACTTC; CDR3aa: CASSPERNQETQYF
abundance: NA; v_gene: TRBV7-9; d_gene: NA; j_gene: TRBJ1-2; CDR3nt: TGTGCCAGCAGCCTATCTGGTCCTTCCTATGGCTACACCTTC; CDR3aa: CASSLSGPSYGYTF
abundance: NA; v_gene: TRBV5-6; d_gene: TRBD1; j_gene: TRBJ1-1; CDR3nt: TGTGCCAGCAGCACGGGACAGGGTGACACTGAAGCTTTCTTT; CDR3aa: CASSTGQGDTEAFF
abundance: NA; v_gene: TRBV24-1; d_gene: TRBD1; j_gene: TRBJ2-3; CDR3nt: TGTGCCACCAGTCGACAGGGGGTGGTGGATACGCAGTATTTT; CDR3aa: CATSRQGVVDTQYF
abundance: NA; v_gene: TRBV3-1/TRBV3-2; d_gene: NA; j_gene: TRBJ2-6; CDR3nt: TGTGCCAGCAGCCCAAACTCTGGGGCCAACGTCCTGACTTTC; CDR3aa: CASSPNSGANVLTF
abundance: NA; v_gene: TRBV6-4; d_gene: TRBD2; j_gene: TRBJ2-1; CDR3nt: TGTGCCAGCAGTCGTAGCGGGGGGGCCGGGGATGAGCAGTTCTTC; CDR3aa: CASSRSGGAGDEQFF
abundance: NA; v_gene: TRBV27; d_gene: NA; j_gene: TRBJ1-2; CDR3nt: TGTGCCAGCACTGGAGACGGGGTTGGCTACACCTTC; CDR3aa: CASTGDGVGYTF
abundance: NA; v_gene: TRBV5-1; d_gene: NA; j_gene: TRBJ1-1; CDR3nt: TGCGCCAGCAGCTCGGAGGCCGGGGGGAACACTGAAGCTTTCTTT; CDR3aa: CASSSEAGGNTEAFF
abundance: NA; v_gene: TRBV7-2; d_gene: TRBD1; j_gene: TRBJ1-5; CDR3nt: TGTGCCAGCAGCTTAGCGGGGGGGCCCCGGGTACTGGGACAGGTAAATCAGCCCCAGCATTTT; CDR3aa: CASSLAGGPRVLGQVNQPQHF
abundance: NA; v_gene: TRBV7-2; d_gene: NA; j_gene: TRBJ2-5; CDR3nt: TGTGCCAGCAGCTCCCTTCAGATCCAAGAGACCCAGTACTTC; CDR3aa: CASSSLQIQETQYF
abundance: NA; v_gene: TRBV19; d_gene: NA; j_gene: TRBJ1-6; CDR3nt: TGTGCCAGCGCAAATTCGGGACTCAGAAATTCACCCCTCCACTTT; CDR3aa: CASANSGLRNSPLHF
abundance: NA; v_gene: TRBV28; d_gene: NA; j_gene: TRBJ1-2; CDR3nt: TGTGCCAGCAGTTCCTGGGGGGTCGGGAGCGGCTACACCTTC; CDR3aa: CASSSWGVGSGYTF
abundance: once; v_gene: TRBV6-5; d_gene: NA; j_gene: TRBJ2-5; CDR3nt: TGTGCCAGCAGTTACACCGGACCGCCCGGGGGAGAGACCCAGTACTTC; CDR3aa: CASSYTGPPGGETQYF
abundance: NA; v_gene: TRBV19; d_gene: TRBD2; j_gene: TRBJ2-3; CDR3nt: TGTGCCAGTAGTAGGGGGGGGGTCACAGATACGCAGTATTTT; CDR3aa: CASSRGGVTDTQYF
abundance: NA; v_gene: TRBV4-3; d_gene: TRBD1; j_gene: TRBJ1-1; CDR3nt: TGCGCCAGCAGCCAAGTACAGACAGGGGTGGGGGGGAACACTGAAGCTTTCTTT; CDR3aa: CASSQVQTGVGGNTEAFF
abundance: NA; v_gene: TRBV6-6; d_gene: NA; j_gene: TRBJ1-4; CDR3nt: TGTGCCAGCAGTTACCGAGAAACAGGGACTAATGAAAAACTGTTTTTT; CDR3aa: CASSYRETGTNEKLFF
abundance: NA; v_gene: TRBV18; d_gene: NA; j_gene: TRBJ1-5; CDR3nt: TGTGCCAGCTCACCAGAACAGGACCATAGCAATCAGCCCCAGCATTTT; CDR3aa: CASSPEQDHSNQPQHF